Listed below are T cell receptor beta chains from one sample, sequenced in a study of Graves' ophthalmopathy and Graves' hyperthyroidism. One entry per CDR3 protein, called by TCRdb with MiXCR from the multiplex PCR reads. The sample includes over a million distinct CDR3 sequences, roughly 35% of them seen just once. Sequencing was done on a sample of peripheral blood or thyroid tissue (not recorded which). These receptors all stem from an adult man with Graves' hyperthyroidism. CDR3s include the opening cysteine and the closing phenylalanine or tryptophan. The D gene is left open where the match is weak.

j_gene	d_gene	v_gene	CDR3aa
TRBJ1-1	.	TRBV7-2	CASSWALEINTEAFF
TRBJ2-5	TRBD2	TRBV25-1	CASNSPLRGLGQETQYF
TRBJ2-7	.	TRBV7-9	CASSLGTGEQYF
TRBJ2-7	.	TRBV29-1	CSARLVTEQYF
TRBJ1-5	.	TRBV5-8	CASSLGGANDQPQHF
TRBJ2-7	TRBD1	TRBV6-5	CASSKGQAFYEQYF
TRBJ1-2	TRBD1	TRBV7-8	CASSPTRIQGAGHGYTF
TRBJ2-7	.	TRBV20-1	CSARYSTYEQYF
TRBJ2-7	.	TRBV7-9	CASSHGQGRYEQYF
TRBJ2-5	.	TRBV4-1	CASASNRDPGETQYF